This T cell receptor beta chain comes out of a study of T cells after yellow fever vaccination (dated by TCRdb to the late 2010s). Looking at the study overall: The SMART-Seq v4 Ultra Low Input RNA kit was used to prepare libraries from fractions with low cell numbers. The cohort comprised two healthy male donors, one aged 18 to 30 and one aged 30 to 40 years. To follow T-cell clones before and after primary and booster YFV17D yellow fever vaccination, bulk TCR alpha and beta repertoires were sequenced over time. Bulk PBMC replicates and cell subsets were isolated from blood drawn at multiple timepoints before and after both primary and secondary immunization. Broad study findings and their caveats: The secondary T-cell response was weaker than the primary response but faster, peaking on day 5 instead of day 15. Most clones expanded after primary vaccination were re-detected after the booster (just under 97% of CD4 and approximately 89% of CD8), suggesting broad memory maintenance. A small share of clonotypes was detected in both CD4 and CD8 compartments, with the overlap likely arising from convergent recombination. Because abundant contaminating clonotypes from the bulk population could be contained in FACS-sorted repertoires, computational filtering was required. The study included only a couple of donors, which limits how far the findings can be generalized.

Remarks on this clonotype: The clone's antigen remains unknown. No base-level quality is on record; no much larger clone is a single base apart.

TCRdb names Illumina NovaSeq 6000 as the instrument used. TCR cDNA was synthesized by 5'RACE template switching, through which a universal primer site and unique molecular identifiers were introduced. cDNA synthesis was primed from both the TCR alpha and TCR beta constant segments. Libraries were amplified in two PCR steps, with sample barcodes and sequencing adapters added in the second step. Libraries were sequenced on Illumina HiSeq 2500 (2x100 bp) or NovaSeq (2x150 bp). The original methods were these. Reads were demultiplexed and collapsed into UMI consensus sequences with MIGEC, and V(D)J alignment was performed with MiXCR. Vaccine-responding clonotypes were identified with edgeR using replicate PBMC samples, with FDR below 0.01 and a log2 fold change above 5 up to day 15 being required. Each bulk clonotype was labeled CD4 or CD8 based on which sequenced repertoire, CD4 or CD8, contained the clonotype at higher abundance. Using fastp at Q25 and MiXCR, TCRdb reprocessed the public reads and kept productive beta chains. Every entry covers one CDR3 protein and lists the most common genes and DNA from its rows. In this record, the V and J calls reflect TCRdb's handling and not the investigators' own analysis. The sample records fewer than 350,000 distinct CDR3 sequences, roughly 3.5% of which are singletons. The ten most abundant clones make up less than 25% of the sample.

The treatment or condition label of this sample denotes: live attenuated yellow fever vaccine strain. At each blood-draw timepoint, two biological replicates of bulk PBMCs were obtained. PBMCs were isolated from peripheral blood using a standard Ficoll-Paque protocol. RNA was extracted with TriZol from bulk PBMCs, CD4 and CD8 fractions, and dextramer-positive and dextramer-negative fractions. The input for sequencing was PBMCs, taken on the day of the yellow fever booster vaccination. The receptor was isolated from a man in his late teens or twenties who received the YFV17D yellow fever vaccine.

The nucleotide sequence is given as TGTGCCAGCAGTGCGGACAGGGTAGCCCAGTACTTC. This is translated as CASSADRVAQYF. Recombination linked TRBV6-1 to TRBJ2-5; 8 junctional bases match TRBD1. The germline V gene supplies CDR1 MNHNS and CDR2 SASEGT. The CDR3 covers 12 residues, taking in both the cysteine and the phenylalanine. The only DNA kept is the CDR3, 36 bases in frame from the first base. For this chain, trimming is 4 bases at the V end and 9 bases at the J end, and the number of junction bases without a gene match is 4.